Listed below are T cell receptor beta chains from one sample, sequenced in a study of PD-L1 blockade in urothelial cancer. TCRdb's copy holds only in-frame clones and misses some; the assay was immunoSEQ multiplex PCR. The repertoire holds about 48,000 clones, with approximately 80% as singletons. The sequences come from PBMCs, collected around atezolizumab (anti-PD-L1) treatment. These receptors all stem from a man aged 65 to 85 with urothelial cancer. CDR3s leave out the opening cysteine and the closing phenylalanine or tryptophan.

TRBV19,TRBJ1-5,ASTDRAVNQPQH
TRBV6-5,TRBJ2-5,ASSYQDYPKTQY
TRBV2,TRBJ2-1,ASRPTSGEYNEQF
TRBV4-1,NA,ASSQDPTGLGYEQY
TRBV5-1,TRBJ1-1,ASSLEGGGNTEAF
TRBV28,TRBJ1-4,ASSIEDRGFIGNEKLF
TRBV7-9,TRBJ1-1,ASSLHGTAEAF
TRBV10-1,TRBJ2-7,ASRATGESEQY
TRBV2,TRBJ1-5,ASRGGQGRANQPQH
TRBV28,TRBJ2-1,ASSLLRDINEQF
TRBV18,TRBJ1-2,ASSPTGGSNGYT
TRBV19,TRBJ2-7,ASSPGRGVEQY
TRBV18,TRBJ1-1,ASSRGQFNTEAF
TRBV6-1,TRBJ2-7,ASSVKREGREQY
TRBV6-1,TRBJ2-1,ASSVSGNEQF
TRBV7-7,TRBJ2-3,ASSLGTEGSDTQY
TRBV11-2,TRBJ1-1,ASSFTGRDTEAF
TRBV28,TRBJ1-5,ASSPPQTVNRNQPQH
TRBV30,TRBJ2-7,AWSPRLRPYEQY
TRBV5-1,TRBJ2-2,ASSIVASGITNTGELF
TRBV7-9,TRBJ2-2,ASSRGQGNTGELF
TRBV7-2,TRBJ2-7,ASSLGLYSYEQY
TRBV11-2,TRBJ2-1,ASSPVTGEQF
TRBV27,TRBJ1-1,ASSPGTEAF
TRBV19,TRBJ2-3,ASSITYLTDTQY
TRBV5-1,TRBJ1-1,ASSSSGRTEAF
TRBV5-1,TRBJ1-1,ASSLGTDTEAF
TRBV5-1,TRBJ2-7,ASSLVGGGGAYEQY
TRBV4-1,TRBJ2-5,ASSIGLAGGQETQY
TRBV30,TRBJ2-1,AWSPKGLYYNEQF